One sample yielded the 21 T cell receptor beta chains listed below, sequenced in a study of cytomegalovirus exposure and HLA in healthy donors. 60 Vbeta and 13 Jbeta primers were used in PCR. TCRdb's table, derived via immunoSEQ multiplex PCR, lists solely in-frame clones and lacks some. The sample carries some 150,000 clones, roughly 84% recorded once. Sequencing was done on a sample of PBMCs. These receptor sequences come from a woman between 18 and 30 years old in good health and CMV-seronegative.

The CDR3 DNA reads TGTGCCATCAGTGAGACAGGGGTTCAGCCCCAGCATTTT. This sequence encodes CAISETGVQPQHF. V gene TRBV10-3 combines with J gene TRBJ1-5, with TRBD1 identical over 7 bases. The CDR3 runs to 13 residues. The V gene's germline CDR1 is ENHRY and CDR2 SYGVKD. V shed 2 bases, J shed 6 bases, and the junction held 1 base outside the gene matches.

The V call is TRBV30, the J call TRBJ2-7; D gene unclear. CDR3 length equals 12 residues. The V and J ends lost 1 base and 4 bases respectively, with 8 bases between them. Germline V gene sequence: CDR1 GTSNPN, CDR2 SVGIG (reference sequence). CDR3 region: CAWSGSRYEQYF. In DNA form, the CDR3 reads TGTGCCTGGAGTGGCTCCCGGTACGAGCAGTACTTC.

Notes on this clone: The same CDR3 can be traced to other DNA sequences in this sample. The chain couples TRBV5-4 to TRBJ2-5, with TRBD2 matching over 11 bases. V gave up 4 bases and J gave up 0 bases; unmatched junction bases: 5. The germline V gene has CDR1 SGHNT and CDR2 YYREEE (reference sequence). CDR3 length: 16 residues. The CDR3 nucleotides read TGTGCCAGCAGCACCGGACTAGCGGGTAACCAAGAGACCCAGTACTTC. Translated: CASSTGLAGNQETQYF.

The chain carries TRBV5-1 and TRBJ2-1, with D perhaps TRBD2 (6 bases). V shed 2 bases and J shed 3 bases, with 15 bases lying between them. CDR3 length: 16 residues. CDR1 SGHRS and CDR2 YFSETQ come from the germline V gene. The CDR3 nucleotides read TGCGCCAGCAGCTTTTATGTGGCGGGGTTCTACAATGAGCAGTTCTTC. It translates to CASSFYVAGFYNEQFF.

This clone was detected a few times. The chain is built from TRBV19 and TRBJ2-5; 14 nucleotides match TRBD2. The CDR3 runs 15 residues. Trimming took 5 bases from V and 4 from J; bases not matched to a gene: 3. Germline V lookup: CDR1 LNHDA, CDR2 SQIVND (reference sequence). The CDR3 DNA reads TGTGCCAGTAGTGCCGGACTAGCGGGAGGAGAGACCCAGTACTTC. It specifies CASSAGLAGGETQYF. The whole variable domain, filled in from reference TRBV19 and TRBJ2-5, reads DGGITQSPKYLFRKEGQNVTLSCEQNLNHDAMYWYRQDPGQGLRLIYYSQIVNDFQKGDIAEGYSVSREKKESFPLTVTSAQKNPTAFYLCASSAGLAGGETQYFGPGTRLLVL.

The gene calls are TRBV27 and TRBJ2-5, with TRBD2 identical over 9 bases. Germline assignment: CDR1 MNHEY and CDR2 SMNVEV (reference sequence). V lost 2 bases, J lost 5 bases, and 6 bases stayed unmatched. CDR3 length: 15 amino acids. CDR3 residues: CASSLGLAGMETQYF. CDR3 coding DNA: TGTGCCAGCAGTTTAGGCCTAGCGGGGATGGAGACCCAGTACTTC.

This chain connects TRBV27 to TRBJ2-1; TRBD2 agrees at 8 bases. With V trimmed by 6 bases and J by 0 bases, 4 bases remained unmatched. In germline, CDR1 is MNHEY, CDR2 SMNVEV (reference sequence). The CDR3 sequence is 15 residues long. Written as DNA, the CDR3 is TGTGCCAGCAGGATCGGGACTAGCTCCTACAATGAGCAGTTCTTC. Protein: CASRIGTSSYNEQFF.

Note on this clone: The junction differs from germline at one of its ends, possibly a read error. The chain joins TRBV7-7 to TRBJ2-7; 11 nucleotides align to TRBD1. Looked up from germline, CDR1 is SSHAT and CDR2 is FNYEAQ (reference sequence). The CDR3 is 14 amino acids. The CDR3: CASSPGQGAYEQYF. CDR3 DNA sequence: TGTGCTAGCAGCCCCGGACAGGGGGCATACGAGCAGTACTTC.

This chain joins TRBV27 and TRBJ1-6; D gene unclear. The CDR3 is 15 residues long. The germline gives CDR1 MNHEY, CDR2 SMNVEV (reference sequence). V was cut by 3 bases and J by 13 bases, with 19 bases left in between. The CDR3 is CASSFLGGPLSPLHF. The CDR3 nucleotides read TGTGCCAGCAGTTTCCTAGGCGGCCCTCTTTCGCCCCTCCACTTT.

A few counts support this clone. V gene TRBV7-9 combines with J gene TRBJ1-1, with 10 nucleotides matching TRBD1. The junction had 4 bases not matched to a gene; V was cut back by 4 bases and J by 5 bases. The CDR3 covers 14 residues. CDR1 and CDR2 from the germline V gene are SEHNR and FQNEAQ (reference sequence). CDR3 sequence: CASSWTGGGTEAFF. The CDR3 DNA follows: TGTGCCAGCAGCTGGACAGGGGGGGGAACTGAAGCTTTCTTT.

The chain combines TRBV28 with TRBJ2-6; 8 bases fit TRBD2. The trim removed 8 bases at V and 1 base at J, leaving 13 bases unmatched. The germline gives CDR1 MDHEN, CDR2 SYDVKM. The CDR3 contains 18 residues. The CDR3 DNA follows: TGTGCCAGCCTCGCCACCGAGGGCGGGGGGTCTGGGGCCAACGTCCTGACTTTC. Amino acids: CASLATEGGGSGANVLTF.

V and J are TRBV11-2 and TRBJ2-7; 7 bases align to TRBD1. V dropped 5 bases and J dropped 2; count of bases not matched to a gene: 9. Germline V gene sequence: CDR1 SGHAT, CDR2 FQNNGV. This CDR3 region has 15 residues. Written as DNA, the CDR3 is TGTGCCAGCAGCGGTACGAGGGACAGCGCCTACGAGCAGTACTTC. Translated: CASSGTRDSAYEQYF.

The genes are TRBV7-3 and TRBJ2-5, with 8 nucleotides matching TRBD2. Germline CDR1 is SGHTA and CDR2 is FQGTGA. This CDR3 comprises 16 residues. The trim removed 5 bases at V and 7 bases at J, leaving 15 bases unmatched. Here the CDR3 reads CASSPRLEREKVTQYF. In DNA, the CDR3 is TGTGCCAGCAGCCCCCGACTTGAGCGGGAGAAGGTGACCCAGTACTTC.

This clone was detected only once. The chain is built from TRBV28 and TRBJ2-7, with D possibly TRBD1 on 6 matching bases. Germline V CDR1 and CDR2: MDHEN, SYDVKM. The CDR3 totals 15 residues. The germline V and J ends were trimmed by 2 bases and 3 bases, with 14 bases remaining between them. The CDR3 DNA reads TGTGCCAGCAGTTTAGCTGGCGGCAGGGGCTACGAGCAGTACTTC. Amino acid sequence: CASSLAGGRGYEQYF.

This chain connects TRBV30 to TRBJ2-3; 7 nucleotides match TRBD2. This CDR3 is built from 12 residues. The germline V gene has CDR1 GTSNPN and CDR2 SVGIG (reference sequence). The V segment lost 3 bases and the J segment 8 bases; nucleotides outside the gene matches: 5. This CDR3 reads CAWRRGGVTQYF. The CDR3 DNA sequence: TGTGCCTGGAGGAGGGGAGGGGTTACGCAGTATTTT.

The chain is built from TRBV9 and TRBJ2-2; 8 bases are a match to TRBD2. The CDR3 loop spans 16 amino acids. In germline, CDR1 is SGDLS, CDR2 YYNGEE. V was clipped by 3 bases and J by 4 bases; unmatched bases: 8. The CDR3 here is CASSARTSGVTGELFF. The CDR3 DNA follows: TGTGCCAGCAGCGCCCGTACTAGCGGTGTCACCGGGGAGCTGTTTTTT.

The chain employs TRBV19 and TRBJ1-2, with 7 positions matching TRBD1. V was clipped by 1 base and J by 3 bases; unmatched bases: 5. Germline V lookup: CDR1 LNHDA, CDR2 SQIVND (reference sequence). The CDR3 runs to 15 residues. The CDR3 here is CASSIADRDHYGYTF. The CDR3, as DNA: TGTGCCAGTAGTATAGCTGACAGGGACCACTATGGCTACACCTTC. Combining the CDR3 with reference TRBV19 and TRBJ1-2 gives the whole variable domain DGGITQSPKYLFRKEGQNVTLSCEQNLNHDAMYWYRQDPGQGLRLIYYSQIVNDFQKGDIAEGYSVSREKKESFPLTVTSAQKNPTAFYLCASSIADRDHYGYTFGSGTRLTVV.

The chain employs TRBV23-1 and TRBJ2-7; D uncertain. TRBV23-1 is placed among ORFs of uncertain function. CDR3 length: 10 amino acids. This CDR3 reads CADTAYEQYF. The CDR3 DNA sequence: TGCGCAGACACGGCCTACGAGCAGTACTTC.

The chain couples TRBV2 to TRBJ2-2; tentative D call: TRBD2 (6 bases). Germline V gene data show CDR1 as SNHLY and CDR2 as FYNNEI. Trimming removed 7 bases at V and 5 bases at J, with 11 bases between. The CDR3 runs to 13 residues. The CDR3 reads CASNGGRTGELFF. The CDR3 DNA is TGTGCCAGCAACGGGGGAAGGACCGGGGAGCTGTTTTTT.

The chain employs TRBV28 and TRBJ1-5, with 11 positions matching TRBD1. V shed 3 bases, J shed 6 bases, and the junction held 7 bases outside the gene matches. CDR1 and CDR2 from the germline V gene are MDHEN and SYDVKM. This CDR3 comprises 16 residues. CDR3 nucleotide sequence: TGTGCCAGCAGTTTTTCCCGGACAGGGGGCGGTCAGCCCCAGCATTTT. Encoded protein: CASSFSRTGGGQPQHF. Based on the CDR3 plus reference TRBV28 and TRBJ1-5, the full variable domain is DVKVTQSSRYLVKRTGEKVFLECVQDMDHENMFWYRQDPGLGLRLIYFSYDVKMKEKGDIPEGYSVSREKKERFSLILESASTNQTSMYLCASSFSRTGGGQPQHFGDGTRLSIL.

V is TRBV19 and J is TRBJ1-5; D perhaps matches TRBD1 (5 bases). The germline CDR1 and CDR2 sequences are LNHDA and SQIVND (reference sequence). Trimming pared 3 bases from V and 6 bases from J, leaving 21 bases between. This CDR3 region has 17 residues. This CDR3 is CASSIHRAGRGSQPQHF. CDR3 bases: TGTGCCAGTAGTATCCATCGGGCAGGGAGGGGAAGTCAGCCCCAGCATTTT.